Included here is one T cell receptor beta chain sequence, with context. The entry originates in a study of T cells in Graves' hyperthyroidism and ophthalmopathy. This CDR3 is 13 amino acids long. The ends lost 6 bases at V and 7 bases at J; junction bases unmatched: 8. CDR1 and CDR2 from the germline V gene are SNHLY and FYNNEI. RNA transcripts yielded amplified TCR beta CDR3 regions. The HTBI primer set drove a first-round RT-PCR of the TCR CDR3. TCRdb reprocessed the multiplex PCR reads via MiXCR and lists one record per CDR3 protein. The sample has 610,000 or so distinct CDR3 sequences; 46% are singletons.

The chain employs TRBV2 and TRBJ2-7; 8 bases are shared with TRBD1. Source material: peripheral blood or thyroid tissue (not recorded which). The receptor's source is a woman younger than 35 with Graves' hyperthyroidism. The CDR3 sequence: CASSRDRSGEQYF. CDR3 DNA: TGTGCCAGCAGCCGGGACAGGTCGGGGGAGCAGTACTTC.